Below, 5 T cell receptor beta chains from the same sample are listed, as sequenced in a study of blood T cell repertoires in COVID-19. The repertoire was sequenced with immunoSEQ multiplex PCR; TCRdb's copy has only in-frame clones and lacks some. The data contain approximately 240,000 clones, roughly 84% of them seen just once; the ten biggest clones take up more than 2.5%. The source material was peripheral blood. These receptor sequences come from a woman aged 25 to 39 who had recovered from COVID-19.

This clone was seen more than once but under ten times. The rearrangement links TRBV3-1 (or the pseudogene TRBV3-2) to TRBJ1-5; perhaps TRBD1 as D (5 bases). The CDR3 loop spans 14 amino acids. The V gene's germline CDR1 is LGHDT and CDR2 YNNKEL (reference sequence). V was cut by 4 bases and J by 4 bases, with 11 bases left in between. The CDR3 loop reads CASSRGTVNQPQHF. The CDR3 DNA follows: TGTGCCAGCAGCCGGGGGACTGTTAATCAGCCCCAGCATTTT.

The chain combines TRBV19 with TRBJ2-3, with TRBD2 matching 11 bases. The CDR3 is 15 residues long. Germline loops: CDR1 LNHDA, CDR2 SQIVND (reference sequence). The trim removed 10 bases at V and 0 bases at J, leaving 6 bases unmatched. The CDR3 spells CATERTSGSTDTQYF. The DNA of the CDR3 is TGTGCCACCGAGAGGACTAGCGGGAGCACAGATACGCAGTATTTT.

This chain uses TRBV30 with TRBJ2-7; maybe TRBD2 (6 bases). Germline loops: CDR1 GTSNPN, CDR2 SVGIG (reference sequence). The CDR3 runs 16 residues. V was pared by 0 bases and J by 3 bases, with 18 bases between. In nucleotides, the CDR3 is TGTGCCTGGAGTGTTGATCCCGGGACTCCCATCTACGAGCAGTACTTC. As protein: CAWSVDPGTPIYEQYF.

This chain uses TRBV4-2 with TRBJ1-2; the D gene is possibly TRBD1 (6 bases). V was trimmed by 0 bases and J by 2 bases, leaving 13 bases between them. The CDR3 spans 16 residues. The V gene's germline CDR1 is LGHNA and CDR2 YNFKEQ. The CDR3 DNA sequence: TGTGCCAGCAGCCAAGAAAGGCGCGGACAGAACTATGGCTACACCTTC. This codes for CASSQERRGQNYGYTF.

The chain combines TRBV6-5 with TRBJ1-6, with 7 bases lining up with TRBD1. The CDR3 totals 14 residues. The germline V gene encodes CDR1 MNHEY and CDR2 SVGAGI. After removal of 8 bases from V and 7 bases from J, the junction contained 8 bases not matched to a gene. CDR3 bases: TGTGCCAGCGTCCAGGGGGACCCCAATTCACCCCTCCACTTT. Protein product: CASVQGDPNSPLHF.